Listed below are T cell receptor beta chains from one sample, sequenced in a study of blood T cell repertoires in COVID-19. This table comes from immunoSEQ multiplex PCR, and its TCRdb copy is limited to in-frame clones, with some not included. Among 340,000 or so clones listed, 80% to 90% were seen once. Sequences were obtained from peripheral blood. The receptors stem from a man aged 25 to 40 with active or convalescent COVID-19. Each CDR3 is given with its conserved first and last residue. D genes are given only for firm matches. The listing skips clone size in some rows; elsewhere it reads once, few, many or a size class.

d_call	v_call	j_call	clone_size	cdr3_nt	cdr3_aa
.	TRBV6-6	TRBJ1-5	many	TGTGCCAGCAGTTACCCGGGGGGGAATCAGCCCCAGCATTTT	CASSYPGGNQPQHF
TRBD1	TRBV6-2/TRBV6-3	TRBJ1-1	.	TGTGCCAGCAGTTACTTATCGACAGGGCTCACTGAAGCTTTCTTT	CASSYLSTGLTEAFF
.	TRBV25-1	TRBJ1-1	once	TGTGCCAGCAGTCAGGGATATGTGGCTTTCTTT	CASSQGYVAFF
TRBD2	TRBV6-5	TRBJ2-3	.	TGTGCCACCCTGGGAGGGCGAACAGATACGCAGTATTTT	CATLGGRTDTQYF
.	TRBV7-9	TRBJ2-1	.	TGTGCCAGCACCCGAGGGACAAATTACAATGAGCAGTTCTTC	CASTRGTNYNEQFF
TRBD2	TRBV18	TRBJ2-5	.	TGTGCCAGCTCACCACAAGGGAGGGAGCCGGAGACCCAGTACTTC	CASSPQGREPETQYF
TRBD2	TRBV19	TRBJ2-1	.	TGTGCCAGTAGTATTGGGGGGACTAGCGGGAACGAGCAGTTCTTC	CASSIGGTSGNEQFF
.	TRBV4-2	TRBJ2-7	.	TGTGCCAGCAGCCAAGGTCTCCTCACGAGCTCGGAGCAGTACTTC	CASSQGLLTSSEQYF
TRBD2	TRBV5-1	TRBJ2-1	many	TGCGCCAGCAGCTTGGGACTAGCGGGGGGTAATGAGCAGTTCTTC	CASSLGLAGGNEQFF
TRBD2	TRBV5-4	TRBJ2-3	.	TGTGCCAGCAGCTCCCCCACTAGCGCTAACACAGATACGCAGTATTTT	CASSSPTSANTDTQYF
.	TRBV28	TRBJ1-4	few	TGTGCCAGCAGTCACCGGACACTATCAACTAATGAAAAACTGTTTTTT	CASSHRTLSTNEKLFF
TRBD2	TRBV29-1	TRBJ2-1	.	TGCAGCGCGGGACTAGCTGGCTACAATGAGCAGTTCTTC	CSAGLAGYNEQFF
TRBD2	TRBV3-1/TRBV3-2	TRBJ2-1	.	TGTGCCAGCAGCCAAAGTAGCGGGAGGCACAATGAGCAGTTCTTC	CASSQSSGRHNEQFF
TRBD1	TRBV30	TRBJ1-1	.	TGTGCCTGGAGTGTAGGACAGGGGATGTCTGAAGCTTTCTTT	CAWSVGQGMSEAFF
TRBD1	TRBV7-6	TRBJ1-1	.	TGTGCCAGCAGCTTAGCTCAGGGGGCAGGCACTGAAGCTTTCTTT	CASSLAQGAGTEAFF
.	TRBV2	TRBJ1-5	once	TGTGCCAGCAGTGGCAGGGGTCGGGATCAGCCCCAGCATTTT	CASSGRGRDQPQHF
.	TRBV28	TRBJ1-2	few	TGTGCCAGCAGTTTATTGCGGCGTTTGGATGTGGGTGGCTACACCTTC	CASSLLRRLDVGGYTF
.	TRBV6-5	TRBJ1-1	.	TGTGCCAGCAGTTACGCCAGAATGAACACTGAAGCTTTCTTT	CASSYARMNTEAFF
.	TRBV7-9	TRBJ1-2	.	TGTGCCAGCAGCTTCCCACAGGTCGGGTCTGGCTACACCTTC	CASSFPQVGSGYTF
TRBD2	TRBV28	TRBJ2-1	.	TGTGCCAGCAGTAAGACTAGCGGGAGTAGGGATGAGCAGTTCTTC	CASSKTSGSRDEQFF
TRBD1	TRBV25-1	TRBJ1-6	few	TGTGCCAGCAGACAGACAGGGGACTTACTTGGGAATTCACCCCTCCACTTT	CASRQTGDLLGNSPLHF
TRBD2	TRBV4-3	TRBJ2-1	.	TGCGCCAGCAGCCAAGATAGCGGGGGGTTTTACAATGAGCAGTTCTTC	CASSQDSGGFYNEQFF
.	TRBV5-5	TRBJ1-1	.	TGTGCCAGCAGCCTAGCTAACACTGAAGCTTTCTTT	CASSLANTEAFF
.	TRBV28	TRBJ2-7	.	TGTGCCAGCAGTGCGGTGACGGCCTACGAGCAGTACTTC	CASSAVTAYEQYF
.	TRBV2	TRBJ1-1	.	TGTGCCAGCTTTTCATGGGGAGGGATGAGCACTGAAGCTTTCTTT	CASFSWGGMSTEAFF
.	TRBV10-3	TRBJ2-2	.	TGTGCCATCAGTGCATCCAGGGAAACCGGGGAGCTGTTTTTT	CAISASRETGELFF
.	TRBV4-1	TRBJ1-5	.	TGCGCCAGCAGCCACCCGGACAGTAGCAATCAGCCCCAGCATTTT	CASSHPDSSNQPQHF
TRBD1	TRBV6-6	TRBJ2-3	.	TGTGCCAGCAGCTTGGGACAGGGCGGTGACACGCAGTATTTT	CASSLGQGGDTQYF
TRBD1	TRBV4-1	TRBJ1-4	.	TGCGCCAGCAGCCCCTGGGACAGGGGGGAAAAACTGTTTTTT	CASSPWDRGEKLFF
TRBD2	TRBV9	TRBJ2-1	.	TGTGCCAGCAGCCCCGGGACTAGCGGGTACAATGAGCAGTTCTTC	CASSPGTSGYNEQFF
.	TRBV6-5	TRBJ2-5	few	TGTGCCAGCAGTTACACCGGAGAGACCCAGTACTTC	CASSYTGETQYF
.	TRBV6-2/TRBV6-3	TRBJ1-5	.	TGTGCCAGCAGTAATATACAGGGAGATGGCAATCAGCCCCAGCATTTT	CASSNIQGDGNQPQHF
.	TRBV18	TRBJ1-1	.	TGTGCCAGCTCACCACCCCAGGGACACTACACTGAAGCTTTCTTT	CASSPPQGHYTEAFF
TRBD2	TRBV5-6	TRBJ2-6	.	TGTGCCAGCGGAGGACTAGCGAGCAGCTCTGGGGCCAACGTCCTGACTTTC	CASGGLASSSGANVLTF
.	TRBV5-1	TRBJ2-6	.	TGCGCCAGCAGCTCCAGGGGCAGGGGAAATGGGGCCAACGTCCTGACTTTC	CASSSRGRGNGANVLTF
TRBD1	TRBV5-3	TRBJ2-7	few	TGTGCCAGAACCCTTCTCCGGACAGGGGGTGCGTACGAGCAGTACTTC	CARTLLRTGGAYEQYF
TRBD1	TRBV2	TRBJ2-7	.	TGTGCCAGCTCTAAGGGACAGCAACACTACGAGCAGTACTTC	CASSKGQQHYEQYF
.	TRBV15	TRBJ1-5	.	TGTGCCACCAGCAGAGATTATTCCGGGAGTCAGCCCCAGCATTTT	CATSRDYSGSQPQHF
.	TRBV19	TRBJ1-6	.	TGTGCCAGTAGTCTTCGCGCAGGGCCCCTCCACTTT	CASSLRAGPLHF
TRBD2	TRBV10-1	TRBJ2-7	few	TGCGCCAGCACCTCTAGCGGAGATAATTACGAGCAGTACTTC	CASTSSGDNYEQYF
TRBD2	TRBV6-5	TRBJ2-2	.	TGTGCCAGCAGAGGGACTAGCGGGAGGACCGGGGAGCTGTTTTTT	CASRGTSGRTGELFF
TRBD2	TRBV7-6	TRBJ2-7	.	TGTGCCAGCAGCCGTTCGGGACTAGCGGGAGCCTACGAGCAGTACTTC	CASSRSGLAGAYEQYF
.	TRBV24-1	TRBJ1-2	.	TGTGCCACCAGTGATTTCCTGGACTCCTACACCTTC	CATSDFLDSYTF
TRBD1	TRBV9	TRBJ2-7	.	TGTGCCAGCAGCGTGACCGGGACAGAGACCTACGAGCAGTACTTC	CASSVTGTETYEQYF
.	TRBV24-1	TRBJ1-2	.	TGTGCCACCAGTGATTCTCGGTCAAACTATGGCTACACCTTC	CATSDSRSNYGYTF
.	TRBV19	TRBJ2-5	.	TGTGCCAGTAGTCCCGGGCCCTACAGGGAGACCCAGTACTTC	CASSPGPYRETQYF
TRBD1	TRBV11-3	TRBJ2-5	.	TGTGCCAGCAGCTTGAGGGTTGGGACAGGGGTTGATCGAGAGACCCAGTACTTC	CASSLRVGTGVDRETQYF
.	TRBV28	TRBJ1-6	.	TGTGCCAGCAGTCCCCCGGACATGAGCTCCTATAATTCACCCCTCCACTTT	CASSPPDMSSYNSPLHF